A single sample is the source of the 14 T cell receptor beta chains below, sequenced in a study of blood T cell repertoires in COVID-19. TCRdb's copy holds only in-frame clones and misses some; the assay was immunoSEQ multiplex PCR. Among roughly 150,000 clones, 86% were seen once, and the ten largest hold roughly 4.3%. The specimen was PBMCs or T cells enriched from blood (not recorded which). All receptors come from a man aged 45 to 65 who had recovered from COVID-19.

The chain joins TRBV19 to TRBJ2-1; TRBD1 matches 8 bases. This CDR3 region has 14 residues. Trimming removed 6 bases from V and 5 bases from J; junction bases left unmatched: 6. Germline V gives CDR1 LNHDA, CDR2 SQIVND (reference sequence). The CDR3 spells CASRAGGRNNEQFF. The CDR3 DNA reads TGTGCCAGTAGGGCAGGGGGCAGGAACAATGAGCAGTTCTTC.

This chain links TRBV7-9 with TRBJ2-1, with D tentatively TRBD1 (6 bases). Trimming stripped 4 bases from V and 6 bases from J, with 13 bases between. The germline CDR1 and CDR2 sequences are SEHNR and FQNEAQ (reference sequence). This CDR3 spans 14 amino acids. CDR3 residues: CASSYRGQSNEQFF. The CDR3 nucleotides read TGTGCCAGCAGCTACCGCGGACAGTCCAATGAGCAGTTCTTC.

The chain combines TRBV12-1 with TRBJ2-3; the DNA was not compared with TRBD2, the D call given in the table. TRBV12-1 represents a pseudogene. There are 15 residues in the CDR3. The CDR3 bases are TGTGCCAGCAGCCCGGGGACTAGCGGGAATGATACGCAGTATTTT. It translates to CASSPGTSGNDTQYF.

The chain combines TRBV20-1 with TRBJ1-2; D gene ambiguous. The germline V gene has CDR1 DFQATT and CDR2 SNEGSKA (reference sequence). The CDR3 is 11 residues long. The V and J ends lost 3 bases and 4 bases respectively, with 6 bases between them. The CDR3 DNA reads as TGCAGTGCTAGGAGTGGCTATGGCTACACCTTC. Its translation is CSARSGYGYTF.

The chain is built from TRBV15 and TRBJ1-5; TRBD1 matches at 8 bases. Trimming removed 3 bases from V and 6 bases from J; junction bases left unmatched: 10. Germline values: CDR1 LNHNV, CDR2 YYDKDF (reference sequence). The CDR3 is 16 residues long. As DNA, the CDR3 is TGTGCCACCAGCAGTGGGTGGACAGGGAGGGGTCAGCCCCAGCATTTT. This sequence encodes CATSSGWTGRGQPQHF.

CDR3 in DNA: TGTGCCAGCAGTCTTAATGCGGTGACCGGGGAGCTGTTTTTT. It codes for CASSLNAVTGELFF. V is TRBV27 and J is TRBJ2-2; D remains unclear. This CDR3 region has 14 residues. V shed 5 bases and J shed 5 bases, with 12 bases lying between them. Germline CDR1 and CDR2: MNHEY and SMNVEV (reference sequence).

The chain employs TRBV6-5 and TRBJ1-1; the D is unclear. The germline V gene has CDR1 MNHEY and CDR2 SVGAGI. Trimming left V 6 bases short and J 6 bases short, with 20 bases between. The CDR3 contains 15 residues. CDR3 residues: CASSQGREWKAEAFF. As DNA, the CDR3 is TGTGCCAGCAGCCAAGGACGGGAGTGGAAAGCTGAAGCTTTCTTT.

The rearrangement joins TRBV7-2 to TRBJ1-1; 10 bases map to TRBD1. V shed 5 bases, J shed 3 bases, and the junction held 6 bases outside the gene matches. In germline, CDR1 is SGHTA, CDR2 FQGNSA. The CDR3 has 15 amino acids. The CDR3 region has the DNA TGTGCCAGCAGCCACAGACAGGGGGCTTACACTGAAGCTTTCTTT. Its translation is CASSHRQGAYTEAFF.

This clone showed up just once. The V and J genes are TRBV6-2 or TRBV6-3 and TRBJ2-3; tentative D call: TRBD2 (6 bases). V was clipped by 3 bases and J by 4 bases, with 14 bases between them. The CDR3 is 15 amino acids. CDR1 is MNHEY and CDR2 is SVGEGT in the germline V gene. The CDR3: CASSYSSGVPDTQYF. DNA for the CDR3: TGTGCCAGCAGTTATAGCTCGGGAGTGCCAGATACGCAGTATTTT.

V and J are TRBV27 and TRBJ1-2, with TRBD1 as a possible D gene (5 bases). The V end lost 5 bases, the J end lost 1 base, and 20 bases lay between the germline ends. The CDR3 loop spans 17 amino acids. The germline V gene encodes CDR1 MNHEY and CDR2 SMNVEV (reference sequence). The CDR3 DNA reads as TGTGCCAGCAGTAAACGCAGGGATAGCTCTAGTAACTATGGCTACACCTTC. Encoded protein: CASSKRRDSSSNYGYTF.

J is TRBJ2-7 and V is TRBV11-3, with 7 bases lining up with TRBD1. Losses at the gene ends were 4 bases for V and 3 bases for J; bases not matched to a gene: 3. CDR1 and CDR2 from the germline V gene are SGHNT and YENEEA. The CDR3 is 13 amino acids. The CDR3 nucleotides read TGTGCCAGCAGCTACCGGGACAGCTACGAGCAGTACTTC. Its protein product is CASSYRDSYEQYF.

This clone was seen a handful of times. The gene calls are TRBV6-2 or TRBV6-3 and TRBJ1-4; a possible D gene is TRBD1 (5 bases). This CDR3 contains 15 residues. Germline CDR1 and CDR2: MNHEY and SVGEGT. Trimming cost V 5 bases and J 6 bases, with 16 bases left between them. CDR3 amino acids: CASSPLGGEDEKLFF. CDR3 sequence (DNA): TGTGCCAGCAGTCCCTTGGGGGGAGAAGATGAAAAACTGTTTTTT.

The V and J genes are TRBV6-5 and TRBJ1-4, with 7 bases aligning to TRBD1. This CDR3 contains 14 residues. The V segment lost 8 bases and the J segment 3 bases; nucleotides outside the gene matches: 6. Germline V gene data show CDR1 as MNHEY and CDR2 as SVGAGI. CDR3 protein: CASARQGPNEKLFF. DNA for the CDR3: TGTGCCAGCGCCAGACAGGGACCTAATGAAAAACTGTTTTTT.

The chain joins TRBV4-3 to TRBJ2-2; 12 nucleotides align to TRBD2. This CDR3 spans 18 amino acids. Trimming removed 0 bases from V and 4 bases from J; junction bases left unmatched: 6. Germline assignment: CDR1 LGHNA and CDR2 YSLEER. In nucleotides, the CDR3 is TGCGCCAGCAGCCAAGAAGGTCCTAGCGGGGGGGCCACCGGGGAGCTGTTTTTT. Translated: CASSQEGPSGGATGELFF.